This T cell receptor beta chain was sequenced in a study of tumor-infiltrating lymphocytes in primary liver carcinoma. Whole-study context: The neoplasms were of stage T1-T3 N0M0, with dimensions of about 4.2 to 10 cm across.

The study, taken as a whole, reports: Tumor specimens were characterized by a significantly higher top-250-clone fraction than blood (p = 0.039).

TCR beta cDNA came from around 500 ng total RNA, primed with a constant-region primer. The TCR beta library was amplified through three nested multiplex PCR rounds in a modified ARM-PCR procedure. TCRdb reanalysed the multiplex PCR reads using MiXCR and keeps one entry per CDR3 protein. The sample has around 330,000 distinct CDR3 sequences; 65% are singletons. Germline DNA was also extracted, with blood RNA taken from unsorted whole blood. None of the patients had received treatment, and all had chronic HBV infection. Collected before surgery were four milliliters of peripheral blood. With regard to this clonotype: What it binds is unknown.

The source is a man aged 35-49 years with primary liver carcinoma and hepatitis B virus infection. The specimen sequenced was peripheral blood.

The CDR3 protein is CARSVERAPNEQFF. As DNA, the CDR3 is TGTGCCCGTAGTGTTGAGCGGGCTCCGAATGAGCAGTTCTTC. The chain uses TRBV6-1 and TRBJ2-1; a possible D gene is TRBD2 (6 bases). The CDR3 sequence is 14 residues long. With 11 bases removed from V and 7 bases from J, the gap between germline ends came to 21 bases. CDR1 is MNHNS and CDR2 is SASEGT in the germline V gene.